These 21 T cell receptor beta chains were all obtained from the same sample, sequenced in a study of blood T cell repertoires in COVID-19. The data were produced by immunoSEQ multiplex PCR, yet TCRdb's version contains in-frame clones alone and is incomplete. The sample has hundreds of thousands of clones, about 90% seen once. The sequencing input was peripheral blood. The receptors here all came from a woman between 45 and 60 years old with acute or convalescent COVID-19.

The CDR3 protein is CASRLQGTKDTQYF. CDR3 coding DNA: TGTGCCAGTAGATTGCAGGGGACAAAAGATACGCAGTATTTT. This chain uses TRBV19 with TRBJ2-3, with a possible D match to TRBD1 (6 bases). This CDR3 region has 14 residues. The V and J ends lost 6 bases and 5 bases respectively, with 15 bases between them. Germline assignment: CDR1 LNHDA and CDR2 SQIVND (reference sequence). The full variable domain, its missing parts supplied by reference TRBV19 and TRBJ2-3, is DGGITQSPKYLFRKEGQNVTLSCEQNLNHDAMYWYRQDPGQGLRLIYYSQIVNDFQKGDIAEGYSVSREKKESFPLTVTSAQKNPTAFYLCASRLQGTKDTQYFGPGTRLTVL.

The chain combines TRBV7-2 with TRBJ2-1; a possible D gene is TRBD2 (6 bases). This CDR3 spans 13 amino acids. Germline loops: CDR1 SGHTA, CDR2 FQGNSA. With 1 base removed from V and 7 bases from J, the gap between germline ends came to 8 bases. As DNA, the CDR3 is TGTGCCAGCAGCTTAGATCGGGGGAATGAGCAGTTCTTC. Its protein is CASSLDRGNEQFF.

This chain links TRBV11-2 with TRBJ1-2; 7 nucleotides match TRBD1. V shed 5 bases, J shed 4 bases, and the junction held 4 bases outside the gene matches. Germline values: CDR1 SGHAT, CDR2 FQNNGV. The CDR3 runs 13 residues. CDR3 sequence (DNA): TGTGCCAGCAGCCAGGGACAGATCTATGGCTACACCTTC. Translating gives CASSQGQIYGYTF. Supplemented by reference TRBV11-2 and TRBJ1-2, the full variable domain reads EAGVAQSPRYKIIEKRQSVAFWCNPISGHATLYWYQQILGQGPKLLIQFQNNGVVDDSQLPKDRFSAERLKGVDSTLKIQPAKLEDSAVYLCASSQGQIYGYTFGSGTRLTVV.

The chain combines TRBV19 with TRBJ1-1; a weak D match, TRBD1 (6 bases). Trimming removed 3 bases from V and 1 base from J, with 12 bases in between. Germline V gene sequence: CDR1 LNHDA, CDR2 SQIVND (reference sequence). The CDR3 has 15 residues. This CDR3 is CASSILQGSNTEAFF. Written as DNA, the CDR3 is TGTGCCAGTAGTATCCTACAGGGTTCGAACACTGAAGCTTTCTTT.

This clone has a handful of counts. Here the CDR3 reads CASSQAASRNRPQYF. CDR3 DNA: TGCGCCAGCAGCCAGGCGGCTAGCCGGAATCGTCCGCAGTACTTC. The V and J genes are TRBV4-1 and TRBJ2-7, with a possible D match to TRBD2 (5 bases). The germline V and J ends were trimmed by 3 bases and 9 bases, with 21 bases remaining between them. CDR3 length: 15 amino acids. From germline, CDR1 is MGHRA and CDR2 YSYEKL.

The chain recombines TRBV18 with TRBJ1-2, with 8 nucleotides matching TRBD1. Losses at the gene ends were 3 bases for V and 4 bases for J; bases not matched to a gene: 4. The CDR3 sequence is 14 residues long. Germline V gene sequence: CDR1 KGHSH, CDR2 LQKENI. Written as DNA, the CDR3 is TGTGCCAGCTCACCCTCCGGACAGGGCTATGGCTACACCTTC. Amino acid sequence: CASSPSGQGYGYTF.

The rearrangement joins TRBV18 to TRBJ1-2; a weak D match, TRBD1 (6 bases). Germline V CDR1 and CDR2: KGHSH, LQKENI. The CDR3 is 18 residues long. Trimming pared 4 bases from V and 4 bases from J, leaving 25 bases between. For the CDR3, the DNA is TGTGCCAGCTCACTGGGTGGGGCTACAGGGACGTCGTCCTATGGCTACACCTTC. Its translation is CASSLGGATGTSSYGYTF.

This clone appeared many times. The CDR3 sequence is CASSLLGQGMAGNQPQHF. Here the CDR3 DNA reads TGTGCCAGCAGCCTTCTCGGACAGGGTATGGCTGGGAATCAGCCCCAGCATTTT. The chain is built from TRBV6-2 or TRBV6-3 and TRBJ1-5; 8 bases agree with TRBD1. V shed 6 bases and J 4 bases; nucleotides not matched to a gene: 17. The CDR3 has 18 amino acids. CDR1 and CDR2 from the germline V gene are MNHEY and SVGEGT.

This clone was seen only once. V gene TRBV4-3 combines with J gene TRBJ1-2; D is uncertain. With 0 bases removed from V and 3 bases from J, the gap between germline ends came to 8 bases. CDR1 and CDR2 from the germline V gene are LGHNA and YSLEER. The CDR3 is 14 amino acids. Written as DNA, the CDR3 is TGCGCCAGCAGCCAAGATTGGGCAGACTATGGCTACACCTTC. Translated, it gives CASSQDWADYGYTF.

This chain uses TRBV30 with TRBJ2-2; D not resolved. This CDR3 comprises 12 residues. CDR1 is GTSNPN, CDR2 SVGIG, per germline (reference sequence). Trimming shortened V by 4 bases and J by 3 bases, and 6 bases separated the two germline ends. This CDR3 is CAWNSDTGELFF. The CDR3 DNA is TGTGCCTGGAATTCGGACACCGGGGAGCTGTTTTTT.

This clone has only one observation. V and J are TRBV10-1 and TRBJ1-5; TRBD1 is a possible D gene (6 bases). Trimming removed 2 bases from V and 3 bases from J, with 14 bases in between. CDR1 and CDR2 (germline): WNHNN, SYGVQD (reference sequence). This CDR3 spans 16 amino acids. The CDR3: CASSEERGANNQPQHF. CDR3 nucleotides: TGCGCCAGCAGTGAGGAGCGGGGGGCCAACAATCAGCCCCAGCATTTT.

The count of this clone is one. CDR3 sequence reads: CATSDRTGVAEKLFF. CDR3 DNA sequence: TGTGCCACCAGTGACCGGACAGGCGTAGCGGAAAAACTGTTTTTT. This chain uses TRBV24-1 with TRBJ1-4; 7 bases fit TRBD1. The CDR3 has 15 amino acids. The germline V gene has CDR1 KGHDR and CDR2 SFDVKD. With V trimmed by 4 bases and J by 8 bases, 9 bases remained unmatched.

The chain links TRBV6-6 to TRBJ1-1; D uncertain. The V end was cut by 7 bases, the J end by 1 base, with 16 bases between. This CDR3 contains 15 residues. Germline assignment: CDR1 MNHNY and CDR2 SVGAGI (reference sequence). The CDR3 DNA follows: TGTGCCAGCACTTTGTCCCGTCCAGGGAACACTGAAGCTTTCTTT. This translates into CASTLSRPGNTEAFF.

This chain joins TRBV2 and TRBJ2-1; no definite D call. This CDR3 spans 14 amino acids. Trimming left V 3 bases short and J 11 bases short, with 17 bases between. Germline V lookup: CDR1 SNHLY, CDR2 FYNNEI. DNA of the CDR3: TGTGCCAGCAGTGAGGATAGGCAGGCTCGGCAGCAGTTCTTC. Encoded protein: CASSEDRQARQQFF.

J is TRBJ2-7 and V is TRBV18, with D possibly matching TRBD1 (8 bases). The V and J ends lost 4 bases and 4 bases respectively, with 17 bases between them. CDR1 is KGHSH, CDR2 LQKENI, per germline. CDR3 length: 15 amino acids. In DNA form, the CDR3 reads TGTGCCAGCTCACATGGACAGGGAGGGGCGTACGAGCAGTACTTC. Amino acid sequence: CASSHGQGGAYEQYF.

V usage is TRBV6-6 and J usage is TRBJ2-1, with D perhaps TRBD1 (6 bases). The CDR3 spans 15 residues. Germline-derived CDR1 and CDR2 are MNHNY and SVGAGI (reference sequence). V shed 2 bases and J shed 4 bases, with 12 bases lying between them. CDR3 amino acids: CASSYMGALYNEQFF. The CDR3 DNA is TGTGCCAGCAGTTACATGGGGGCTTTATACAATGAGCAGTTCTTC.

This chain uses TRBV27 with TRBJ1-5; D is uncertain. CDR3 size: 15 residues. Germline values: CDR1 MNHEY, CDR2 SMNVEV (reference sequence). The V end was cut by 5 bases, the J end by 1 base, with 12 bases between. The CDR3: CASSPQYLSNQPQHF. DNA for the CDR3: TGTGCCAGCAGTCCACAATACCTGAGCAATCAGCCCCAGCATTTT.

J is TRBJ2-3 and V is TRBV9; the D gene is possibly TRBD2 (5 bases). This CDR3 spans 15 amino acids. The germline CDR1 and CDR2 sequences are SGDLS and YYNGEE. V dropped 0 bases and J dropped 0 bases, with 8 bases sitting between them. The CDR3, as DNA: TGTGCCAGCAGCGTAGGTCGGGGAAGCACAGATACGCAGTATTTT. Amino acids: CASSVGRGSTDTQYF.

V usage is TRBV9 and J usage is TRBJ2-3; a weak D match, TRBD1 (6 bases). With 7 bases removed from V and 0 bases from J, the gap between germline ends came to 9 bases. Germline values: CDR1 SGDLS, CDR2 YYNGEE. The CDR3 spans 13 residues. The CDR3 is CASGTTSTDTQYF. CDR3 sequence (DNA): TGTGCCAGCGGGACAACTAGCACAGATACGCAGTATTTT.

V usage is TRBV27 and J usage is TRBJ1-5; D unresolved. The CDR3 contains 13 residues. Germline loops: CDR1 MNHEY, CDR2 SMNVEV (reference sequence). Trimming took off 3 bases at V and 9 bases at J, with 12 bases between the two ends. The CDR3, as DNA: TGTGCCAGCAGTTTTTCTTCGTGGGCGCCCCAGCATTTT. Amino acid sequence: CASSFSSWAPQHF.

The chain has TRBV18 and TRBJ1-2, with TRBD1 identical over 8 bases. The V and J ends lost 4 bases and 8 bases, in that order; junction bases with no gene match: 6. Germline CDR1 and CDR2: KGHSH and LQKENI. CDR3 length: 13 residues. The CDR3 region is CASSQDRDEGYTF. As DNA, the CDR3 is TGTGCCAGCTCACAGGACAGGGATGAAGGCTACACCTTC. The variable domain in full, completed from reference TRBV18 and TRBJ1-2, reads NAGVMQNPRHLVRRRGQEARLRCSPMKGHSHVYWYRQLPEEGLKFMVYLQKENIIDESGMPKERFSAEFPKEGPSILRIQQVVRGDSAAYFCASSQDRDEGYTFGSGTRLTVV.